This entry features one T cell receptor beta chain sequence. The CDR3 spans 14 residues. The germline CDR1 and CDR2 sequences are SGHVS and FNYEAQ. The V and J ends lost 5 bases and 0 bases respectively, with 11 bases between them. The RNA input was roughly 0.45 to 1 ug, and it was reverse transcribed with random hexamers. TCRdb fed the immunoSEQ multiplex PCR reads into MiXCR, producing one record per CDR3 protein. The profile shows hundreds of thousands of distinct CDR3 sequences, roughly 92% of them singletons. The record originates from a study of CD8 T cells in Susac syndrome. This clonotype originated in a human donor with multiple sclerosis. The chain has TRBV7-6 and TRBJ2-7; D not certain. Source material: CD8+ T cells from PBMCs. CDR3 DNA sequence: TGTGCCAGCAGCCCGGGCCCGAGCTCCTACGAGCAGTACTTC. This codes for CASSPGPSSYEQYF.